This T cell receptor beta chain was found in a study of cytomegalovirus exposure and HLA in healthy donors. Study context: Unique TCRs from HLA-typed donors, 85 million to 100 million of them, were held in an early data release.

A multiplex PCR was run with 60 Vbeta primers and 13 Jbeta primers. Method: immunoSEQ multiplex PCR; TCRdb's copy keeps in-frame clones and lacks some. The sample consists of about 160,000 clones, over 75% of them appearing once. V lost 6 bases and J lost 1; bases outside the gene matches: 11. This CDR3 comprises 15 residues. Per the germline V gene, CDR1 is SQVTM and CDR2 is ANQGSEA. V usage is TRBV29-1 and J usage is TRBJ1-1, with TRBD1 identical over 7 bases. Source material: PBMCs. The sequence was collected from a man over 45 in good health and CMV-seropositive. For the CDR3, the DNA is TGCAGCGTAAGAAAGACAGGGATAGGGAACACTGAAGCTTTCTTT. It yields the protein CSVRKTGIGNTEAFF. The full variable domain, completed using reference TRBV29-1 and TRBJ1-1, is SAVISQKPSRDICQRGTSLTIQCQVDSQVTMMFWYRQQPGQSLTLIATANQGSEATYESGFVIDKFPISRPNLTFSTLTVSNMSPEDSSIYLCSVRKTGIGNTEAFFGQGTRLTVV.